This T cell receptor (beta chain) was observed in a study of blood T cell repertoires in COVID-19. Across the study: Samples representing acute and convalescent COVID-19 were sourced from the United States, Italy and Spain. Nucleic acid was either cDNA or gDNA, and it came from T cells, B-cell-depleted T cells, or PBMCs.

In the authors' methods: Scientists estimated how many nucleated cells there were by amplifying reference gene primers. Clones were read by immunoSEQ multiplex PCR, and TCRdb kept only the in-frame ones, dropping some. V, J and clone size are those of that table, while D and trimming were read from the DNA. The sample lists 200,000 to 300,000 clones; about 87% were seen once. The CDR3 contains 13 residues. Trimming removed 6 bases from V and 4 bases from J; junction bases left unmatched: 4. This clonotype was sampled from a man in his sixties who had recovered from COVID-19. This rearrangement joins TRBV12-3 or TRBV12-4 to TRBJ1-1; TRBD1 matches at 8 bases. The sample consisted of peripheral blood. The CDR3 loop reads CASSHRGTTEAFF. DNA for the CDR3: TGTGCCAGCAGCCACAGGGGGACCACTGAAGCTTTCTTT.